This TCR beta chain was found in a study of blood T cells in healthy people across ages (dated by TCRdb to the mid-2010s). Turning to the overall study: Template switching captured roughly one uniquely barcoded TCR beta cDNA molecule per two T cells in model experiments. Donors were grouped into four age groups: young (average roughly 16 years), middle-aged (39), aged (approximately 67) and long-lived (just over 80). Two additional independent replicas of 1 million unique cDNA reads from the same blood draw were analyzed for two donors (one aged 18 to 30 and one aged 80 or older). To track age-related changes in TCR beta repertoire diversity, the study relied on deep sequencing normalized with unique cDNA molecular identifiers. Broad study findings and their caveats: Because donor CMV infection status was unknown, age-related changes in expanded clonotypes were potentially confounded. As age increased, observed TCR beta diversity per million T cells dropped in a roughly linear way, and a significant reduction was already evident by age 40. Observed TCR beta diversity correlated strongly with the percentage of naive T cells measured by flow cytometry. Compared with the aged group, the long-lived group had more naive CD4+ T cells, fewer expanded clones and increased TCR diversity, suggesting age selection. Total diversity estimates from one million sequenced T cells were considered lower bounds and underestimates. Conclusive comparison of naive and antigen-experienced compartments was prevented by the profiling of bulk unsorted PBMCs.

From a lookup of the germline V gene (reference sequence), CDR1 and CDR2 are MNHEY and SMNVEV. The CDR3 measures 14 amino acids from cysteine to phenylalanine. Only the CDR3 portion is preserved as DNA: 42 bases, with reading frame beginning at the first base. The donors were 40 or so Caucasian individuals from Russia, aged roughly 6 to 95 years, who were systemically healthy. Each donor gave 9.5 to 10 milliliters of peripheral blood, drawn into EDTA-treated Vacutainer tubes. PBMCs were isolated by Ficoll-Paque density-gradient centrifugation, with at least 7 million obtained per sample. Total RNA was extracted from PBMCs with Trizol reagent, with at least 5.5 micrograms obtained per sample. Naive CD45RAhigh/CD27high T cell percentages were measured by flow cytometry on a PBMC aliquot from every donor. A remark on this clonotype: Its antigen specificity is not known. One end of the junction does not line up with germline, which may come from a read error.

The receptor library was made with 5' RACE. TCRdb records Illumina HiSeq 2500 as the sequencer. A second PCR of roughly 7 to 11 cycles was performed with a sample-barcoded 5' primer and a J-beta primer mix. A template-switch 5' adaptor carrying 12 random nucleotides introduced a unique molecular identifier onto each TCR beta cDNA molecule. Each sample yielded at least 2.5 million CDR3-containing paired-end reads. The Mint cDNA synthesis kit, primed by a TRBC-specific oligonucleotide, was used to synthesize first-strand cDNA from all RNA. All cDNA was treated with uracil-DNA glycosylase and then went through a first 18-cycle PCR with the universal primers M1SS and BC2_uni_R. Per the source publication's procedure: For normalization, 1 million high-quality reads, each with a distinct molecular identifier, were randomly selected from each sample. Reads sharing molecular identifiers were discarded rather than binned into consensus sequences. MiTCR, with a Q25 quality threshold and the strictest error-elimination algorithm, was used for CDR3 identification, clonotype clustering and error correction. A nonparametric unseen species model with Euler transformation was used to estimate a lower bound on total TCR beta diversity. TCRdb reran the public reads through fastp at Q25 and MiXCR, keeping productive beta chains. CDR3 protein duplicates are merged, each entry listing the most common genes and DNA. TCRdb's processing, not the authors', yielded these V and J calls. In all, the sample holds fewer than 600,000 distinct CDR3 sequences, and about 28% of those were seen once. 3% to 4.5% of the sample lies in the top ten.

The sample was also linked to a second study, of T cells of mothers and their children. Taken from the second paper: Nine systemically healthy Caucasian individuals, comprising three mothers and their six children, were included as donors. cDNA synthesis used all of the extracted RNA, with approximately 1.4 ug of RNA in each 15 ul reaction. In the second PCR, the M1S primer introduced both the sample barcodes and 2-4 random nucleotides. Over 10 million TCR beta CDR3 reads came from each mother, compared with 3.3 million or so reads from each child. Thymic selection similarly shapes TCR recombination output in related and unrelated pairs, with minor effect from inherited differences. Normalized repertoire overlap in related mother-child pairs was always slightly higher than in unrelated mother-child pairs, but the difference was never significant. No persistent microchimeric T cell clones were found, with a detection sensitivity of approximately 100 clones per million clonotypes. In the study, deep NGS was used to compare the TCR beta repertoires of mothers and children, and features distinguishing related mother-child pairs from unrelated individuals were sought. Mothers averaged about 37 +/- 4 years of age and children averaged roughly 12 +/- 4 years. After adapter ligation was performed with NEBNext reagents, the libraries were sequenced on an Illumina HiSeq 2000 with 100+100 nt paired-end reads. To avoid cross-contamination, the mother libraries and the child libraries were prepared a month apart and sequenced in separate runs. Each donor had between roughly 450,000 and 2,100,000 distinct TCR beta clonotypes identified. Naive TCR beta clonotypes were estimated from low-frequency clonotypes matched to each donor's FACS-determined naive share, without sorting.

This receptor was obtained from a boy aged 2 to 10 in good health. The rearranged segments are TRBV27 and TRBJ2-5, and 8 junction bases match TRBD1. Sequenced input: blood. Here the CDR3 is given as CASSPLGTGETRYF. The DNA is TGTGCCAGCAGTCCACTCGGGACAGGAGAGACCCGGTACTTC.